A single sample is the source of the 15 T cell receptor beta chains below, sequenced in a study of OX40 agonist ivuxolimab in advanced cancers. The table came from immunoSEQ multiplex PCR; TCRdb's copy has only in-frame clones and leaves some out. The sample includes roughly 20,000 clones, approximately 85% of them seen just once. Specimen: CD4+ or CD8+ T cells sorted from blood, collected in a trial of the OX40 agonist ivuxolimab. All receptors derive from an adult with an advanced solid tumor such as melanoma, head and neck, liver or kidney cancer.

The chain is built from TRBV19 and TRBJ1-2, with a possible D match to TRBD1 (6 bases). The CDR3 runs to 16 residues. The germline V and J ends were trimmed by 3 bases and 2 bases, with 16 bases remaining between them. CDR1 is LNHDA and CDR2 is SQIVND in the germline V gene (reference sequence). The CDR3 region is CASSIRSRGSNYGYTF. The CDR3 region has the DNA TGTGCCAGTAGTATTCGGTCCAGGGGTTCAAACTATGGCTACACCTTC.

The chain couples TRBV7-3 to TRBJ2-1; 9 bases are shared with TRBD2. This CDR3 comprises 15 residues. The J segment lost 14 bases and the V segment lost 5 bases, leaving 16 bases of the junction unmatched. Looked up from germline, CDR1 is SGHTA and CDR2 is FQGTGA. CDR3 coding DNA: TGTGCCAGCAGCCCTAAGGGGAGTAGCGGGAGCCTCAAGTTCTTC. This encodes CASSPKGSSGSLKFF. Full variable domain (rest looked up from reference TRBV7-3 and TRBJ2-1): GAGVSQTPSNKVTEKGKYVELRCDPISGHTALYWYRQSLGQGPEFLIYFQGTGAADDSGLPNDRFFAVRPEGSVSTLKIQRTERGDSAVYLCASSPKGSSGSLKFFGPGTRLTVL.

The J gene is TRBJ1-1, the V gene TRBV7-9, with 7 bases that match TRBD1. CDR1 and CDR2 from the germline V gene are SEHNR and FQNEAQ (reference sequence). J lost 7 bases, V lost 6 bases, and 14 bases had no gene match. The CDR3 runs to 15 residues. CDR3 bases: TGTGCCAGCAGACCCAAACAGGGGCCCCGGGTTGAAGCTTTCTTT. This encodes CASRPKQGPRVEAFF.

The V call is TRBV18, the J call TRBJ1-2, with TRBD1 identical over 9 bases. The V gene's germline CDR1 is KGHSH and CDR2 LQKENI. The CDR3 runs to 16 residues. Trimming took 3 bases from V and 6 from J; bases not matched to a gene: 11. DNA for the CDR3: TGTGCCAGCTCACCCCCGGGACAGGGAAAGGTTGATGGCTACACCTTC. Protein product: CASSPPGQGKVDGYTF.

V is TRBV5-7 and J is TRBJ2-7; D is unresolved. TRBV5-7 belongs to the ORF category, with a function that is uncertain. The CDR3 extends over 15 amino acids. V was cut by 2 bases and J by 5 bases, with 17 bases left in between. CDR3 residues: CASSFCDQIGHEQYF. In DNA form, the CDR3 reads TGTGCCAGCAGCTTTTGCGACCAGATAGGGCACGAGCAGTACTTC.

This clone was observed once. The V gene is TRBV28, the J gene TRBJ2-1; D is perhaps TRBD2 (5 bases). The germline V and J ends were trimmed by 5 bases and 9 bases, with 14 bases remaining between them. This CDR3 has 13 residues. Per germline, CDR1 MDHEN and CDR2 SYDVKM. The CDR3 here is CASSPLVFGEQFF. Here the CDR3 DNA reads TGTGCCAGCAGTCCACTAGTATTTGGTGAGCAGTTCTTC.

This rearrangement joins TRBV5-1 to TRBJ2-5; 8 bases fit TRBD1. This CDR3 has 15 residues. J gave up 4 bases and V 7 bases, and 12 bases lay outside the gene matches. Looked up from germline, CDR1 is SGHRS and CDR2 is YFSETQ. In DNA form, the CDR3 reads TGCGCCAGCGGAATAAATGGACAGGGAGGAGAGACCCAGTACTTC. It codes for CASGINGQGGETQYF. The complete variable domain, with remaining parts taken from reference TRBV5-1 and TRBJ2-5, reads KAGVTQTPRYLIKTRGQQVTLSCSPISGHRSVSWYQQTPGQGLQFLFEYFSETQRNKGNFPGRFSGRQFSNSRSEMNVSTLELGDSALYLCASGINGQGGETQYFGPGTRLLVL.

This clone was counted a few times. The rearrangement joins TRBV5-4 to TRBJ1-1, with no clear D. Germline V gene data show CDR1 as SGHNT and CDR2 as YYREEE (reference sequence). The V and J ends lost 3 bases and 0 bases respectively, with 6 bases between them. The CDR3 loop spans 13 amino acids. CDR3 sequence: CASSSTLNTEAFF. DNA for the CDR3: TGTGCCAGCAGCTCCACATTGAACACTGAAGCTTTCTTT.

This clone was detected once. J is TRBJ2-5 and V is TRBV7-7; the D call may be TRBD1 or TRBD2 (6 bases each). CDR1 and CDR2 from the germline V gene are SSHAT and FNYEAQ (reference sequence). V gave up 0 bases and J gave up 5 bases, with 13 bases separating them. This CDR3 region has 15 residues. This CDR3 is CASSLAWGARETQYF. CDR3 nucleotides: TGTGCCAGCAGCTTAGCATGGGGGGCTCGGGAGACCCAGTACTTC.

J is TRBJ2-5 and V is TRBV5-1; 8 nucleotides line up with TRBD2. This CDR3 is built from 14 residues. V lost 4 bases to trimming and J lost 4 bases; unmatched junction nucleotides: 6. Germline V gene lookup returns CDR1 SGHRS and CDR2 YFSETQ. The chain's CDR3 is CASSDKRELETQYF. The CDR3 DNA sequence: TGCGCCAGCAGCGATAAGCGGGAGCTAGAGACCCAGTACTTC.

In its sample, this clone was seen a few times. The chain recombines TRBV5-1 with TRBJ1-4; 7 nucleotides align to TRBD1. The V segment lost 4 bases and the J segment 3 bases; nucleotides outside the gene matches: 9. Germline CDR1 SGHRS, CDR2 YFSETQ. The CDR3 contains 16 residues. Here the CDR3 DNA reads TGCGCCAGCAGCCCAAATCCGGGACAGTCTAATGAAAAACTGTTTTTT. Residues: CASSPNPGQSNEKLFF.

The chain employs TRBV18 and TRBJ1-5, with unresolved D. CDR1 KGHSH and CDR2 LQKENI come from the germline V gene. The CDR3 consists of 14 residues. Trimming cost V 6 bases and J 2 bases, with 11 bases left between them. DNA of the CDR3: TGTGCCAGCTCTGCTGACATAGGCAATCAGCCCCAGCATTTT. This sequence encodes CASSADIGNQPQHF. Filled out from reference TRBV18 and TRBJ1-5, the complete variable domain reads NAGVMQNPRHLVRRRGQEARLRCSPMKGHSHVYWYRQLPEEGLKFMVYLQKENIIDESGMPKERFSAEFPKEGPSILRIQQVVRGDSAAYFCASSADIGNQPQHFGDGTRLSIL.

The rearrangement uses TRBV7-8 and TRBJ2-1; D gene unclear. The germline V gene has CDR1 SGHVS and CDR2 FQNEAQ. V lost 4 bases, J lost 5 bases, and 18 bases lay in between. The CDR3 is 16 amino acids. Here the CDR3 reads CASSSLRYRRDNEQFF. The CDR3 DNA follows: TGTGCCAGCAGCTCACTCCGGTACAGACGCGACAATGAGCAGTTCTTC.

The chain couples TRBV5-5 to TRBJ1-2, with TRBD1 as a possible D gene (6 bases). The CDR3 is 13 residues long. Trimming took 4 bases from V and 8 from J, leaving 15 bases between them. Germline V gene data show CDR1 as SGHKS and CDR2 as YYEKEE (reference sequence). CDR3 nucleotide sequence: TGTGCCAGCAGCCCCACAGGGCCAAGGGGCTACACCTTC. This encodes CASSPTGPRGYTF.

The chain is built from TRBV20-1 and TRBJ2-7, with D possibly being TRBD1 (6 bases). Per germline, CDR1 DFQATT and CDR2 SNEGSKA (reference sequence). Trimming shortened V by 6 bases and J by 2 bases, and 8 bases separated the two germline ends. CDR3 length: 11 residues. Written as DNA, the CDR3 is TGCAGTGCCAGACAGGCCTACGAGCAGTACTTC. Translated, it gives CSARQAYEQYF.